Reported below is one T cell receptor (beta chain). Its antigen target is currently unknown. One base away there is no much larger clone; base qualities are not given. The donors belonged to the validation cohort of 90 to 150 subjects, which was separate from the roughly 670-subject first cohort. The library relied on the immunoSEQ multiplex PCR assay. Processing in the source paper ran as follows. To diagnose cytomegalovirus status from the catalog of TCR beta chain sequences, a statistical classification framework was built. TCRdb stores this immuneACCESS table with in-frame sequences only. Part of the clones is absent; in the studies checked, under half of the shortfall reflects unresolved V genes, and no reason is known for the rest. V and J calls plus clone size are reproduced from that table; the DNA served to infer D and trimming. The sample includes 260,000 or so clones, with around nine tenths observed a single time. The top ten hold about 0.99% of the sample.

This sample was taken from a study of cytomegalovirus exposure and HLA in healthy donors (dated by TCRdb to the late 2010s). Context from the whole study: According to a later analysis, one platform produced both the roughly 110 validation repertoires and the 720 or so repertoires of the first cohort. Along with the approximately 670-subject first cohort, a separate validation cohort of over 90 different subjects was used. High-throughput TCR immunosequencing, statistical association of individual TCRs with disease status, and machine learning were combined to predict cytomegalovirus infection status. The study aimed to test whether cataloging public T cell receptors could reveal signatures of past pathogen exposure.

What the research found in general, with its limitations: The authors suggested that the approach could potentially be extended to other disease states and immunological phenotypes. The validation cohort had no HLA typing available for a later analysis, so co-occurrence within that cohort was assessed over all 120 repertoires. In the study, 164 TCR beta chains were listed as associated with cytomegalovirus. In a later analysis, TCRs clustered in the first cohort were found to also tend to co-occur in the 130 or so validation repertoires, with around 94% of cluster scores above 0. In vitro tests confirmed that a few of the cytomegalovirus-associated TCR beta chains recognize cytomegalovirus antigens. In both the original and validation cohorts, the classifier was reported to diagnose cytomegalovirus status with high specificity and sensitivity. Most TCR sequences were seen in very few donors, while some public TCRs were found in many individuals.

The CDR3 goes from the cysteine to the phenylalanine over 13 residues. Of the read, only the CDR3 DNA is kept; its 39 bases are in frame from base 1. This chain is built from TRBV21-1 and TRBJ2-7; TRBD2 is the table's D call, not checked against the DNA. TRBV21-1 is reported as a pseudogene. This receptor was obtained from a woman between 18 and 29 years old in good health and CMV-seronegative. The sequencing input was PBMCs. The CDR3 protein sequence reads: CATRSSGSYEQYF. At the DNA level, the sequence is TGTGCCACCCGATCTAGCGGGAGCTACGAGCAGTACTTC.